These T cell receptor beta chains were read from a single sample in a study of shared clonotypes between healthy human individuals. This table comes from immunoSEQ multiplex PCR, and its TCRdb copy is limited to in-frame clones, with some not included. The sample lists fewer than 2.5 million clones, more than 85% seen once, with about 0.34% in the top ten. The sample consisted of naive CD4+ T cells from PBMCs. Receptor source: a man between 18 and 29 years old in good health. Some clones in this sample may be carry-over from other donors' samples. The CDR3 runs from the conserved cysteine through the conserved F or W. The order of the fields is CDR3 protein, CDR3 DNA, clone size, D gene, V gene, J gene. A D gene is named only where the DNA matches it firmly. Size is omitted from some rows. Given values are once, few, many or a class for expanded clones.

cdr3_aa: CASSVGTGSYGYTF
cdr3_nt: TGTGCCAGCAGCGTGGGGACAGGAAGCTATGGCTACACCTTC
clone_size: NA
d_call: TRBD1
v_call: TRBV9
j_call: TRBJ1-2

cdr3_aa: CASSWTGAETQYF
cdr3_nt: TGTGCCAGCAGCTGGACAGGAGCAGAGACCCAGTACTTC
clone_size: NA
d_call: TRBD1
v_call: TRBV7-2
j_call: TRBJ2-5

cdr3_aa: CASSPLRDRAEAFF
cdr3_nt: TGTGCCAGCAGTCCACTCCGGGACAGGGCTGAAGCTTTCTTT
clone_size: NA
d_call: TRBD1
v_call: TRBV2
j_call: TRBJ1-1

cdr3_aa: CASSPGLAGDTQYF
cdr3_nt: TGTGCCAGCAGTCCCGGACTAGCGGGAGACACGCAGTATTTT
clone_size: NA
d_call: TRBD2
v_call: TRBV28
j_call: TRBJ2-3

cdr3_aa: CASSLTGYEQYF
cdr3_nt: TGTGCCAGCAGCTTAACGGGATACGAGCAGTACTTC
clone_size: NA
d_call: NA
v_call: TRBV5-5
j_call: TRBJ2-7

cdr3_aa: CASSLDRGGEKLFF
cdr3_nt: TGTGCCAGCAGTTTAGACAGGGGGGGTGAAAAACTGTTTTTT
clone_size: NA
d_call: TRBD1
v_call: TRBV27
j_call: TRBJ1-4

cdr3_aa: CASSNQGGANVLTF
cdr3_nt: TGTGCCAGCAGCAACCAAGGTGGGGCCAACGTCCTGACTTTC
clone_size: NA
d_call: NA
v_call: TRBV9
j_call: TRBJ2-6

cdr3_aa: CASYMMRGNTGELFF
cdr3_nt: TGTGCCAGCTATATGATGAGGGGGAACACCGGGGAGCTGTTTTTT
clone_size: NA
d_call: NA
v_call: TRBV28
j_call: TRBJ2-2

cdr3_aa: CASSYSQGSEQYF
cdr3_nt: TGTGCCAGCAGTTACTCGCAGGGAAGCGAGCAGTACTTC
clone_size: NA
d_call: NA
v_call: TRBV6-6
j_call: TRBJ2-7

cdr3_aa: CASGSGQQSYEQYF
cdr3_nt: TGTGCCAGCGGCTCGGGACAGCAGAGCTACGAGCAGTACTTC
clone_size: NA
d_call: TRBD1
v_call: TRBV2
j_call: TRBJ2-7

cdr3_aa: CATSRDLPLRWETQYF
cdr3_nt: TGTGCCACCAGCAGAGATCTCCCCCTTCGGTGGGAGACCCAGTACTTC
clone_size: NA
d_call: NA
v_call: TRBV15
j_call: TRBJ2-5

cdr3_aa: CASSLGYRGRVGYTF
cdr3_nt: TGTGCCAGCAGCTTAGGCTACAGGGGGCGTGTTGGCTACACCTTC
clone_size: NA
d_call: TRBD1
v_call: TRBV11-3
j_call: TRBJ1-2

cdr3_aa: CASSLGRGAPNYGYTF
cdr3_nt: TGTGCCAGCAGCTTGGGGCGGGGGGCGCCTAACTATGGCTACACCTTC
clone_size: once
d_call: NA
v_call: TRBV5-4
j_call: TRBJ1-2

cdr3_aa: CASSLSGRVGYTF
cdr3_nt: TGTGCCAGCAGTCTCTCGGGTAGGGTCGGCTACACCTTC
clone_size: NA
d_call: NA
v_call: TRBV28
j_call: TRBJ1-2

cdr3_aa: CASSIVGYFVTDNEQFF
cdr3_nt: TGTGCCAGCAGCATAGTGGGGTACTTTGTCACAGACAATGAGCAGTTCTTC
clone_size: NA
d_call: NA
v_call: TRBV21-1
j_call: TRBJ2-1

cdr3_aa: CASSPQGGYEQYF
cdr3_nt: TGTGCCAGCTCACCACAGGGGGGCTACGAGCAGTACTTC
clone_size: few
d_call: NA
v_call: TRBV18
j_call: TRBJ2-7

cdr3_aa: CASSLVAGAGTDTQYF
cdr3_nt: TGCGCCAGCAGCTTGGTGGCAGGGGCCGGCACAGATACGCAGTATTTT
clone_size: NA
d_call: NA
v_call: TRBV5-1
j_call: TRBJ2-3

cdr3_aa: CASSAGTGNTIYF
cdr3_nt: TGTGCCAGCAGCGCAGGGACTGGAAACACCATATATTTT
clone_size: NA
d_call: NA
v_call: TRBV5-4
j_call: TRBJ1-3

cdr3_aa: CASSKTGGFNQPQHF
cdr3_nt: TGTGCCAGCAGCAAAACAGGGGGCTTTAATCAGCCCCAGCATTTT
clone_size: NA
d_call: TRBD1
v_call: TRBV14
j_call: TRBJ1-5

cdr3_aa: CASSLPGGLANYGYTF
cdr3_nt: TGTGCCAGCAGCTTACCCGGGGGGTTGGCTAACTATGGCTACACCTTC
clone_size: NA
d_call: NA
v_call: TRBV7-2
j_call: TRBJ1-2

cdr3_aa: CASSQDWAGAMYEQYF
cdr3_nt: TGCGCCAGCAGCCAAGATTGGGCAGGGGCTATGTACGAGCAGTACTTC
clone_size: NA
d_call: NA
v_call: TRBV4-3
j_call: TRBJ2-7

cdr3_aa: CASGFNSGELFF
cdr3_nt: TGTGCTAGTGGTTTTAATTCCGGGGAGCTGTTTTTT
clone_size: NA
d_call: NA
v_call: TRBV12-5
j_call: TRBJ2-2

cdr3_aa: CASSPRSYNSPLHF
cdr3_nt: TGTGCCAGCAGCCCACGGTCTTATAATTCACCCCTCCACTTT
clone_size: NA
d_call: NA
v_call: TRBV2
j_call: TRBJ1-6

cdr3_aa: CASSLDSLDEQYF
cdr3_nt: TGCGCCAGCAGCTTGGACAGTTTGGACGAGCAGTACTTC
clone_size: NA
d_call: NA
v_call: TRBV5-1
j_call: TRBJ2-7

cdr3_aa: CASSLGTEVSSDTQYF
cdr3_nt: TGTGCCAGCAGCTTAGGGACCGAAGTCAGCTCCGATACGCAGTATTTT
clone_size: NA
d_call: NA
v_call: TRBV11-3
j_call: TRBJ2-3

cdr3_aa: CASSPGVLAETQYF
cdr3_nt: TGTGCCAGCTCACCGGGAGTGCTAGCAGAGACCCAGTACTTC
clone_size: once
d_call: NA
v_call: TRBV18
j_call: TRBJ2-5

cdr3_aa: CASSAGGSHVTDTQYF
cdr3_nt: TGCGCCAGCAGTGCAGGGGGCAGCCATGTGACGGATACGCAGTATTTT
clone_size: once
d_call: TRBD1
v_call: TRBV4-3
j_call: TRBJ2-3

cdr3_aa: CASSIDSLGQRYGYTF
cdr3_nt: TGTGCCAGCAGCATCGATTCCTTGGGACAGCGCTATGGCTACACCTTC
clone_size: NA
d_call: TRBD1
v_call: TRBV7-9
j_call: TRBJ1-2

cdr3_aa: CASSPPSSYGYTF
cdr3_nt: TGTGCCAGCAGCCCCCCTTCGAGCTATGGCTACACCTTC
clone_size: NA
d_call: NA
v_call: TRBV7-9
j_call: TRBJ1-2

cdr3_aa: CASRDVAESTDTQYF
cdr3_nt: TGCGCCAGCAGGGACGTAGCGGAGTCCACAGATACGCAGTATTTT
clone_size: NA
d_call: NA
v_call: TRBV5-1
j_call: TRBJ2-3

cdr3_aa: CASSQGASGAGGETQYF
cdr3_nt: TGTGCCAGCAGCCAGGGCGCTAGCGGGGCCGGGGGGGAGACCCAGTACTTC
clone_size: once
d_call: TRBD2
v_call: TRBV4-2
j_call: TRBJ2-5

cdr3_aa: CASSRDQETQYF
cdr3_nt: TGTGCCAGCAGCAGGGACCAAGAGACCCAGTACTTC
clone_size: few
d_call: NA
v_call: TRBV7-8
j_call: TRBJ2-5

cdr3_aa: CASRPPPNQPQHF
cdr3_nt: TGTGCCAGCAGGCCCCCCCCGAATCAGCCCCAGCATTTT
clone_size: NA
d_call: NA
v_call: TRBV28
j_call: TRBJ1-5

cdr3_aa: CASILTRDGGTQYF
cdr3_nt: TGTGCCAGCATCCTTACTCGGGACGGCGGGACCCAGTACTTC
clone_size: NA
d_call: NA
v_call: TRBV2
j_call: TRBJ2-5

cdr3_aa: CASSANRQPQHF
cdr3_nt: TGTGCCAGCAGTGCAAATAGGCAGCCCCAGCATTTT
clone_size: NA
d_call: NA
v_call: TRBV6-1
j_call: TRBJ1-5

cdr3_aa: CASSRDRGQNGYTF
cdr3_nt: TGTGCCAGCAGCCGGGACAGGGGGCAGAATGGCTACACCTTC
clone_size: NA
d_call: TRBD1
v_call: TRBV2
j_call: TRBJ1-2

cdr3_aa: CASSAPRDTQYF
cdr3_nt: TGCGCCAGCAGCGCCCCTAGAGATACGCAGTATTTT
clone_size: NA
d_call: NA
v_call: TRBV5-1
j_call: TRBJ2-3

cdr3_aa: CSVLTPGLGEAETQYF
cdr3_nt: TGCAGCGTTCTAACCCCGGGACTAGGGGAAGCGGAGACCCAGTACTTC
clone_size: once
d_call: TRBD2
v_call: TRBV29-1
j_call: TRBJ2-5

cdr3_aa: CASSYSGQGLTEAFF
cdr3_nt: TGTGCCAGCAGTTACTCCGGACAGGGTCTTACTGAAGCTTTCTTT
clone_size: once
d_call: TRBD1
v_call: TRBV6-5
j_call: TRBJ1-1

cdr3_aa: CASSTPGQGDATNEKLFF
cdr3_nt: TGTGCCAGCAGTACCCCAGGACAGGGGGACGCAACTAATGAAAAACTGTTTTTT
clone_size: NA
d_call: TRBD1
v_call: TRBV28
j_call: TRBJ1-4

cdr3_aa: CASSPANTGELFF
cdr3_nt: TGTGCCAGCAGTCCAGCGAACACCGGGGAGCTGTTTTTT
clone_size: few
d_call: NA
v_call: TRBV2
j_call: TRBJ2-2

cdr3_aa: CASSNPFRGSGSAGELFF
cdr3_nt: TGTGCCAGCAGCAACCCGTTTAGGGGGAGTGGTTCCGCCGGGGAGCTGTTTTTT
clone_size: NA
d_call: NA
v_call: TRBV7-6
j_call: TRBJ2-2

cdr3_aa: CASSQGGLARYSEKLFF
cdr3_nt: TGTGCCAGCAGCCAGGGGGGGTTGGCCCGCTATAGTGAAAAACTGTTTTTT
clone_size: once
d_call: NA
v_call: TRBV21-1
j_call: TRBJ1-4

cdr3_aa: CASQRFRGSGEQYF
cdr3_nt: TGCGCCAGCCAGCGGTTTCGGGGGTCAGGCGAGCAGTACTTC
clone_size: NA
d_call: NA
v_call: TRBV4-3
j_call: TRBJ2-7

cdr3_aa: CASRPGTTSGELFF
cdr3_nt: TGTGCCAGCAGACCCGGGACTACATCCGGGGAGCTGTTTTTT
clone_size: NA
d_call: TRBD2
v_call: TRBV7-2
j_call: TRBJ2-2

cdr3_aa: CASSSNTGTGNNEQFF
cdr3_nt: TGTGCCAGCAGCTCAAATACCGGGACAGGGAATAATGAGCAGTTCTTC
clone_size: NA
d_call: TRBD1
v_call: TRBV7-2
j_call: TRBJ2-1

cdr3_aa: CASSPRGGESSTDTQYF
cdr3_nt: TGTGCCAGCAGCCCCCGAGGGGGCGAATCTAGCACAGATACGCAGTATTTT
clone_size: NA
d_call: TRBD1
v_call: TRBV9
j_call: TRBJ2-3

cdr3_aa: CASSQVMNGGRTEAFF
cdr3_nt: TGCGCCAGCAGCCAAGTTATGAACGGAGGTCGGACTGAAGCTTTCTTT
clone_size: once
d_call: NA
v_call: TRBV4-1
j_call: TRBJ1-1